Presented here are 3 T cell receptor beta chains from one specimen sequenced in a study of cytomegalovirus exposure and HLA in healthy donors. A multiplex PCR was run with 60 Vbeta primers and 13 Jbeta primers. Generated by immunoSEQ multiplex PCR, the TCRdb table keeps only in-frame clones and is missing some. This sample carries some 130,000 clones, with roughly 1.7% going to the ten biggest clones. Material for sequencing was PBMCs. All receptors derive from a man aged 18 to 30 in good health and CMV-seronegative.

CDR3 amino acids: CAITKTSGRTNEQFF. The CDR3 DNA is TGTGCCATCACTAAGACTAGCGGGAGGACCAATGAGCAGTTCTTC. The chain uses TRBV10-3 and TRBJ2-1, with TRBD2 identical over 13 bases. The J segment lost 6 bases and the V segment lost 7 bases, leaving 6 bases of the junction unmatched. The CDR3 totals 15 residues. Germline CDR1 is ENHRY and CDR2 is SYGVKD.

This CDR3 is CASSLYRLVESNYGYTF. The CDR3 DNA sequence: TGTGCCAGCAGCTTATACAGGCTTGTCGAGAGTAACTATGGCTACACCTTC. The chain employs TRBV7-2 and TRBJ1-2; a possible D gene is TRBD1 (5 bases). The ends were cut back, 2 bases at V and 1 base at J, with 17 bases in the middle. CDR1 and CDR2 from the germline V gene are SGHTA and FQGNSA. The CDR3 extends over 17 amino acids.

The genes are TRBV12-5 and TRBJ2-5; 7 positions agree with TRBD1. CDR1 is LGHNT and CDR2 is FRNRAP in the germline V gene. The length of the CDR3 is 14 residues. The junction had 9 bases not matched to a gene; V was cut back by 7 bases and J by 4 bases. CDR3 nucleotides: TGTGCTAGTGCACTAAACAGGGGAGTAGAGACCCAGTACTTC. It is translated as CASALNRGVETQYF.